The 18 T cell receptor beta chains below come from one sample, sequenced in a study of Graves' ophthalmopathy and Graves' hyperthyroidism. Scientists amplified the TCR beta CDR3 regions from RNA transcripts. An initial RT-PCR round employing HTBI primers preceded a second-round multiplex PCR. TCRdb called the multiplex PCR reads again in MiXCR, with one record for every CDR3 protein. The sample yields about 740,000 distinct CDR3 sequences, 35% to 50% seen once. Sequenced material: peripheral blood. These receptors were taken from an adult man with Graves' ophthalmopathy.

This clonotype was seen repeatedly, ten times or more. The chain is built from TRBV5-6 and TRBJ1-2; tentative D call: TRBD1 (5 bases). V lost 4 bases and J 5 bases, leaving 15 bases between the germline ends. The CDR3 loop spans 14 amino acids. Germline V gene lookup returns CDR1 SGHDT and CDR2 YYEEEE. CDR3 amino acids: CASSPLGESYGYTF. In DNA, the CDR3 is TGTGCCAGCAGCCCCTTGGGGGAGAGTTATGGCTACACCTTC.

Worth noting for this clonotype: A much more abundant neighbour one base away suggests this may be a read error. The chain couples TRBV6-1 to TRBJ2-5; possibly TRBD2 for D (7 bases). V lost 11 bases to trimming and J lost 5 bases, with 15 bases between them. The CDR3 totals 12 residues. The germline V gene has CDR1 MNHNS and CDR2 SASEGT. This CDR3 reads CAGSGGWETQYF. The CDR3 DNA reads TGTGCCGGCTCGGGGGGCTGGGAGACCCAGTACTTC.

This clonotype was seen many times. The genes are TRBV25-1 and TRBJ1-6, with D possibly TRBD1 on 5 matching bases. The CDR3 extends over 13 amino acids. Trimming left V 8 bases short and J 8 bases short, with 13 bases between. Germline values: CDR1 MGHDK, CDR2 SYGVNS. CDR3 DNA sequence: TGTGCCAGCTGTTTAGCCAGGGATTCACCCCTCCACTTT. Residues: CASCLARDSPLHF.

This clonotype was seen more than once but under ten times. The CDR3 bases are TGTGCCAGCAGTTTAGGCCGGTTATCTGGAAACACCATATATTTT. Residues: CASSLGRLSGNTIYF. This sequence joins TRBV12-3 or TRBV12-4 and TRBJ1-3; D is uncertain. Trimming cost V 1 base and J 1 base, with 8 bases left between them. The CDR3 spans 15 residues.

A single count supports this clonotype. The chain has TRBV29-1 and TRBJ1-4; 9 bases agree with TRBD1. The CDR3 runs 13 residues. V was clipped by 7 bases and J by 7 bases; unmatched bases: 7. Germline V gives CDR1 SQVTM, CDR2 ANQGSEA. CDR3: CSGYGTGSEKLFF. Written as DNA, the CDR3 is TGCAGCGGGTATGGGACAGGGAGTGAAAAACTGTTTTTT.

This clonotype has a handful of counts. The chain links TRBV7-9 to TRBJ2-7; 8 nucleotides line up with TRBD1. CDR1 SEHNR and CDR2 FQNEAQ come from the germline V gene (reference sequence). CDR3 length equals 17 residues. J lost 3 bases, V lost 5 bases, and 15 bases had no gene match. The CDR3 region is CASSRRAGTGLNYEQYF. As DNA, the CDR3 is TGTGCCAGCAGCCGGAGGGCGGGGACAGGCCTAAACTACGAGCAGTACTTC.

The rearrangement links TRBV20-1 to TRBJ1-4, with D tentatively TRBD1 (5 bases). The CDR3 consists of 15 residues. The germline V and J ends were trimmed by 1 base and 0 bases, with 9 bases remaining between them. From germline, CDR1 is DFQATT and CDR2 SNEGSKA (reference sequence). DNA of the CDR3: TGCAGTGCTAGAGGAGGGGCTGCAACTAATGAAAAACTGTTTTTT. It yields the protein CSARGGAATNEKLFF.

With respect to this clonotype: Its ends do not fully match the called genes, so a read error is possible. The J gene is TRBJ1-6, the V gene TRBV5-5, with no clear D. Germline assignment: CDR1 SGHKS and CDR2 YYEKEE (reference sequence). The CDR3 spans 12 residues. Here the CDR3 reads CAGSLFNSPLHF. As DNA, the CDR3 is TGTGCCGGCAGCTTGTTTAATTCACCCCTCCACTTT.

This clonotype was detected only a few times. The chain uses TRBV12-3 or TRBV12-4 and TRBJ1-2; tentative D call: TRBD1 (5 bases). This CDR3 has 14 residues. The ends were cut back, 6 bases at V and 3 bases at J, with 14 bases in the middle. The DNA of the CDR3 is TGTGCCAGCAGCCAAGATTTGACAGACTATGGCTACACCTTC. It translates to CASSQDLTDYGYTF.

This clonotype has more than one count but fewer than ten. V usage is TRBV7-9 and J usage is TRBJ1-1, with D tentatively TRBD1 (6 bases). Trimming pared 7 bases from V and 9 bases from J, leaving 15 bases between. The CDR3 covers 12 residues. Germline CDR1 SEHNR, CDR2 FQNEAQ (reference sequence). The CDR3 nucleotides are TGTGCCAGCACCAAAGGGGGGGCGAAAGCTTTCTTT. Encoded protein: CASTKGGAKAFF.

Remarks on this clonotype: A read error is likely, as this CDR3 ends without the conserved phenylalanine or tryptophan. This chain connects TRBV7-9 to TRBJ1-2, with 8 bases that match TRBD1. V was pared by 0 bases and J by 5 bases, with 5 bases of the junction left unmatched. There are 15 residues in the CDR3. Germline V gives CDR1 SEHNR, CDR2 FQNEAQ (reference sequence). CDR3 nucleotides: TGTGCCAGCAGCTTAGCAAGGACAGGGCATTATGGCTACACCTTA. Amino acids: CASSLARTGHYGYTL.

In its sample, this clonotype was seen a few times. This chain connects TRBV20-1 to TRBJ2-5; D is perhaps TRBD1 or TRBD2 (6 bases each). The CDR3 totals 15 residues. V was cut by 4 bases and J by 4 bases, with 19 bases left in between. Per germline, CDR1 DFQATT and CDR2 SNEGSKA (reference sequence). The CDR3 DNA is TGCAGTGCTACCTCAATGGGGGGCGACGGAGAGACCCAGTACTTC. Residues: CSATSMGGDGETQYF.

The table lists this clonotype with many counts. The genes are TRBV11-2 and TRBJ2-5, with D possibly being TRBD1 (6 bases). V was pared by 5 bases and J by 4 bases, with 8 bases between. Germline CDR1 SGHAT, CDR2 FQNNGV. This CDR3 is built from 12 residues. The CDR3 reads CASSRRGETQYF. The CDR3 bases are TGTGCCAGCAGCCGCAGGGGAGAGACCCAGTACTTC.

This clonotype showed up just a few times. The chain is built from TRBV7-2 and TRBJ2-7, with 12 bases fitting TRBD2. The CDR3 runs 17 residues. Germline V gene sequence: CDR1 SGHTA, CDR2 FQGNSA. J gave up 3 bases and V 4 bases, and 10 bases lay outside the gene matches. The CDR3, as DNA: TGTGCCAGCAGCTACAAGCGACTAGCGGGAGAGTTCTACGAGCAGTACTTC. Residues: CASSYKRLAGEFYEQYF.

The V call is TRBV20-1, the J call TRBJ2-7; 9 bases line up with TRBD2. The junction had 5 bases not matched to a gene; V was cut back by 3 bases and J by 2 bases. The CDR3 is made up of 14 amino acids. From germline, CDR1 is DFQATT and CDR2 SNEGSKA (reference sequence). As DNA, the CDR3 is TGCAGTGCTAGCGGACTAGCGAATCCCTACGAGCAGTACTTC. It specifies CSASGLANPYEQYF.

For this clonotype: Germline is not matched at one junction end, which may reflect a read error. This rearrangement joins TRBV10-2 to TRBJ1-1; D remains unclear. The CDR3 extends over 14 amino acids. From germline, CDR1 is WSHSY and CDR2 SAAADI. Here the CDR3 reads CASSPPRMNTEAFF. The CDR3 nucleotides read TGTGCCAGCTCACCACCTAGGATGAACACTGAAGCTTTCTTT.

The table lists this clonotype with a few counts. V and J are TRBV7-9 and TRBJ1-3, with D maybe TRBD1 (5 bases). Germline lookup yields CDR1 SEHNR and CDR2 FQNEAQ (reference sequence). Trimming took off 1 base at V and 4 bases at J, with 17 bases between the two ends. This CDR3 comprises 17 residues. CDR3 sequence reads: CASSLDMGRVYGNTIYF. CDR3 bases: TGTGCCAGCAGCTTAGATATGGGCAGGGTGTACGGAAACACCATATATTTT.

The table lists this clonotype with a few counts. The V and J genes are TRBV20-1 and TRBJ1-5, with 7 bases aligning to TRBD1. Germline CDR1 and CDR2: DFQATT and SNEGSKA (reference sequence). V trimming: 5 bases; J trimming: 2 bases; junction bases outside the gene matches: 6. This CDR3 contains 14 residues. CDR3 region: CSAYRGVGNQPQHF. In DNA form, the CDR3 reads TGCAGTGCTTACAGGGGAGTCGGCAATCAGCCCCAGCATTTT.